A single sample is the source of the 31 T cell receptor beta chains below, sequenced in a study of cytomegalovirus exposure and HLA in healthy donors. PCR involved 60 Vbeta and 13 Jbeta primers. Only in-frame clones appear in the TCRdb table, and some are missing; sequencing was by immunoSEQ multiplex PCR. The data contain over 85,000 clones, around 68% of them singletons. Source material: PBMCs. The receptors derive from a human donor in good health.

V is TRBV29-1 and J is TRBJ2-1; maybe TRBD2 (6 bases). This CDR3 is built from 12 residues. The V end lost 5 bases, the J end lost 5 bases, and 10 bases lay between the germline ends. Germline CDR1 and CDR2: SQVTM and ANQGSEA. CDR3 residues: CSVRSGDNEQFF. The CDR3 DNA reads as TGCAGCGTTCGGTCGGGGGACAATGAGCAGTTCTTC.

The chain recombines TRBV2 with TRBJ2-3, with 12 positions matching TRBD1. Germline trimming cut 7 bases from V and 3 bases from J; bases unmatched to any gene: 8. Germline V CDR1 and CDR2: SNHLY, FYNNEI. The CDR3 has 16 amino acids. The CDR3 DNA reads TGTGCCAGCAACGATCCGGGACAGGGGGCTACAGATACGCAGTATTTT. Translating it yields CASNDPGQGATDTQYF.

V and J are TRBV4-1 and TRBJ2-7; 9 bases line up with TRBD2. The V gene end was trimmed by 1 base and the J gene end by 3 bases; junction bases not matched to a gene: 7. The CDR3 is made up of 16 amino acids. Looked up from germline, CDR1 is MGHRA and CDR2 is YSYEKL. The CDR3 DNA reads TGCGCCAGCAGCCAAGCCCAACTAGCGGGCTTCTACGAGCAGTACTTC. Translated: CASSQAQLAGFYEQYF.

The rearrangement uses TRBV6-6 and TRBJ1-5, with 8 bases identical to TRBD1. The length of the CDR3 is 15 residues. Germline values: CDR1 MNHNY, CDR2 SVGAGI (reference sequence). Trimming removed 5 bases from V and 4 bases from J; junction bases left unmatched: 7. CDR3 protein: CASSTRTGNNQPQHF. Here the CDR3 DNA reads TGTGCCAGCAGTACTCGGACAGGGAATAATCAGCCCCAGCATTTT.

CDR3 in DNA: TGTGCCAGCATGAGGGAGTTCAATGAGCAGTTCTTC. Translated: CASMREFNEQFF. The chain carries TRBV7-9 and TRBJ2-1, with TRBD2 as a possible D gene (5 bases). Per the germline V gene, CDR1 is SEHNR and CDR2 is FQNEAQ (reference sequence). V lost 7 bases to trimming and J lost 6 bases, with 10 bases between them. The CDR3 contains 12 residues. Complete variable domain (other parts from reference TRBV7-9 and TRBJ2-1): DTGVSQNPRHKITKRGQNVTFRCDPISEHNRLYWYRQTLGQGPEFLTYFQNEAQLEKSRLLSDRFSAERPKGSFSTLEIQRTEQGDSAMYLCASMREFNEQFFGPGTRLTVL.

The chain couples TRBV28 to TRBJ2-3; 9 positions agree with TRBD2. The CDR3 totals 20 residues. Per the germline V gene, CDR1 is MDHEN and CDR2 is SYDVKM. V gave up 5 bases and J gave up 0 bases; unmatched junction bases: 18. CDR3 in DNA: TGTGCCAGCAGTCCTTTCCGACTAGCGGACTACACCACTAGCACAGATACGCAGTATTTT. Translated: CASSPFRLADYTTSTDTQYF. Complete variable domain (other parts from reference TRBV28 and TRBJ2-3): DVKVTQSSRYLVKRTGEKVFLECVQDMDHENMFWYRQDPGLGLRLIYFSYDVKMKEKGDIPEGYSVSREKKERFSLILESASTNQTSMYLCASSPFRLADYTTSTDTQYFGPGTRLTVL.

This clone appeared a few times. The V gene is TRBV29-1, the J gene TRBJ2-7; tentative D call: TRBD1 (6 bases). V was pared by 7 bases and J by 6 bases, with 13 bases between. Germline V gene lookup returns CDR1 SQVTM and CDR2 ANQGSEA. CDR3 length: 11 amino acids. CDR3 nucleotides: TGCAGCGCCTCAACAGGGCGCGAGCAGTACTTC. Translating it yields CSASTGREQYF.

V gene TRBV27 combines with J gene TRBJ1-1; 10 positions agree with TRBD1. The germline V gene encodes CDR1 MNHEY and CDR2 SMNVEV (reference sequence). The junction had 1 base not matched to a gene; V was cut back by 4 bases and J by 5 bases. The CDR3 spans 13 residues. The CDR3 sequence is CASSWTGGTEAFF. The CDR3 coding sequence is TGTGCCAGCAGTTGGACAGGGGGGACTGAAGCTTTCTTT.

V and J are TRBV6-4 and TRBJ2-3, with TRBD2 identical over 10 bases. This CDR3 has 16 residues. In germline, CDR1 is MRHNA, CDR2 SNTAGT. The junction had 3 bases not matched to a gene; V was cut back by 2 bases and J by 1 base. As DNA, the CDR3 is TGTGCCAGCAGTGACAGGACTAGCGGTCGCACAGATACGCAGTATTTT. Translation: CASSDRTSGRTDTQYF.

This sequence joins TRBV5-1 and TRBJ2-7, with D tentatively TRBD1 (5 bases). The V gene lost 2 bases and the J gene lost 2 bases, with 14 bases spanning the gap. This CDR3 region has 15 residues. Per germline, CDR1 SGHRS and CDR2 YFSETQ. DNA of the CDR3: TGCGCCAGCAGCTTTTCAAGGGGTACCACCTACGAGCAGTACTTC. Translation: CASSFSRGTTYEQYF.

This chain links TRBV28 with TRBJ2-7; 10 nucleotides match TRBD2. After removal of 6 bases from V and 2 bases from J, the junction contained 7 bases not matched to a gene. CDR3 length equals 15 residues. The germline CDR1 and CDR2 sequences are MDHEN and SYDVKM. The CDR3, as DNA: TGTGCCAGCAGAAGCGCAGCGGGAGGGGCCTACGAGCAGTACTTC. Translated: CASRSAAGGAYEQYF.

This clone turned up a few times. The V and J genes are TRBV6-1 and TRBJ2-6, with D tentatively TRBD2 (5 bases). Germline CDR1 and CDR2: MNHNS and SASEGT. The length of the CDR3 is 16 residues. V was clipped by 4 bases and J by 3 bases, with 13 bases between them. The CDR3 is CASSVNGVSGANVLTF. DNA of the CDR3: TGTGCCAGCAGTGTCAACGGGGTCAGTGGGGCCAACGTCCTGACTTTC.

The CDR3 protein is CATKQGSTEAFF. The CDR3, as DNA: TGTGCCACTAAACAGGGGAGCACTGAAGCTTTCTTT. The J gene is TRBJ1-1, the V gene TRBV19, with TRBD1 identical over 7 bases. The trim removed 10 bases at V and 4 bases at J, leaving 6 bases unmatched. The CDR3 length is 12 residues. The germline V gene has CDR1 LNHDA and CDR2 SQIVND (reference sequence).

V and J are TRBV2 and TRBJ2-6; D is possibly TRBD2 (5 bases). V was pared by 6 bases and J by 1 base, with 7 bases between. The CDR3 is made up of 14 amino acids. Germline V gene sequence: CDR1 SNHLY, CDR2 FYNNEI. In DNA, the CDR3 is TGTGCCAGCAGGGGAGAGTCTGGGGCCAACGTCCTGACTTTC. It specifies CASRGESGANVLTF.

This chain joins TRBV5-4 and TRBJ2-7; TRBD2 aligns across 13 bases. This CDR3 is built from 18 residues. Germline values: CDR1 SGHNT, CDR2 YYREEE (reference sequence). V was pared by 0 bases and J by 3 bases, with 9 bases of the junction left unmatched. The CDR3 sequence is CASSLDRTSGSLGYEQYF. The CDR3 DNA is TGTGCCAGCAGCTTGGATCGGACTAGCGGGAGTTTAGGCTACGAGCAGTACTTC.

This sequence joins TRBV11-2 and TRBJ2-5, with 7 bases aligning to TRBD1. The CDR3 length is 14 residues. Germline V gene lookup returns CDR1 SGHAT and CDR2 FQNNGV. V lost 7 bases to trimming and J lost 5 bases; unmatched junction nucleotides: 10. The DNA for the CDR3 is TGTGCCAGCACCCCCGTTCGGACAGGCGAGACCCAGTACTTC. Residues: CASTPVRTGETQYF.

The V and J genes are TRBV19 and TRBJ1-2, with D possibly matching TRBD1 (5 bases). Trimming pared 6 bases from V and 4 bases from J, leaving 6 bases between. CDR3 length: 11 residues. From germline, CDR1 is LNHDA and CDR2 SQIVND (reference sequence). CDR3 sequence reads: CASSQGYGYTF. CDR3 sequence (DNA): TGTGCCAGTAGCCAGGGCTATGGCTACACCTTC.

This sequence joins TRBV5-1 and TRBJ2-3, with TRBD2 identical over 7 bases. The trim removed 5 bases at V and 4 bases at J, leaving 7 bases unmatched. The CDR3 is 14 residues long. Germline V CDR1 and CDR2: SGHRS, YFSETQ. The CDR3 sequence is CASRTSQPPDTQYF. CDR3 coding DNA: TGCGCCAGCAGGACTAGCCAACCCCCAGATACGCAGTATTTT.

In its sample, this clone was seen a few times. The V and J genes are TRBV29-1 and TRBJ2-1, with D possibly being TRBD2 (5 bases). Germline CDR1 is SQVTM and CDR2 is ANQGSEA. This CDR3 is 15 amino acids long. V dropped 4 bases and J dropped 0 bases, with 13 bases sitting between them. This CDR3 reads CSVAGLRDSYNEQFF. In nucleotides, the CDR3 is TGCAGCGTTGCCGGTTTGAGGGACTCCTACAATGAGCAGTTCTTC.

The V gene is TRBV28, the J gene TRBJ1-2, with 12 bases aligning to TRBD1. Germline CDR1 is MDHEN and CDR2 is SYDVKM. The CDR3 extends over 16 amino acids. V trimming: 5 bases; J trimming: 2 bases; junction bases outside the gene matches: 6. The CDR3 reads CASSPGGTGGNYGYTF. Here the CDR3 DNA reads TGTGCCAGCAGTCCGGGGGGGACAGGGGGCAACTATGGCTACACCTTC.

The chain couples TRBV6-5 to TRBJ1-5, with TRBD1 matching over 7 bases. Germline V CDR1 and CDR2: MNHEY, SVGAGI. CDR3 size: 14 residues. V was pared by 6 bases and J by 2 bases, with 4 bases of the junction left unmatched. In nucleotides, the CDR3 is TGTGCCAGCAGCTCCGGACAGGGCAATCAGCCCCAGCATTTT. Protein sequence: CASSSGQGNQPQHF.

The chain couples TRBV30 to TRBJ2-3, with D maybe TRBD2 (6 bases). CDR3 size: 11 residues. Germline CDR1 GTSNPN, CDR2 SVGIG (reference sequence). Trimming shortened V by 0 bases and J by 11 bases, and 9 bases separated the two germline ends. For the CDR3, the DNA is TGTGCCTGGAGTGTACCGGGGGAGCAGTATTTT. Translated: CAWSVPGEQYF.

The rearrangement links TRBV6-1 to TRBJ2-3; possible D gene TRBD2, 6 bases. This CDR3 has 15 residues. V dropped 0 bases and J dropped 2 bases, with 9 bases sitting between them. The V gene's germline CDR1 is MNHNS and CDR2 SASEGT. DNA of the CDR3: TGTGCCAGCAGTGAAGCGGCGGGGAACACAGATACGCAGTATTTT. Protein sequence: CASSEAAGNTDTQYF.

This chain connects TRBV27 to TRBJ1-5; D is perhaps TRBD1 (5 bases). Germline CDR1 is MNHEY and CDR2 is SMNVEV (reference sequence). V was clipped by 0 bases and J by 3 bases, with 12 bases between them. The CDR3 has 16 amino acids. In DNA form, the CDR3 reads TGTGCCAGCAGTTTATCCGCGGGACGGACCAATCAGCCCCAGCATTTT. It specifies CASSLSAGRTNQPQHF.

This sequence joins TRBV27 and TRBJ2-1, with 7 positions matching TRBD2. Germline CDR1 and CDR2: MNHEY and SMNVEV (reference sequence). V gave up 6 bases and J gave up 7 bases; unmatched junction bases: 12. The CDR3 has 15 amino acids. The CDR3 DNA is TGTGCCAGCAGGCCCATTTCGGGAGGACTGAATGAGCAGTTCTTC. As protein: CASRPISGGLNEQFF.

The chain recombines TRBV4-1 with TRBJ2-5; TRBD1 agrees at 12 bases. The V gene end was trimmed by 0 bases and the J gene end by 4 bases; junction bases not matched to a gene: 12. In germline, CDR1 is MGHRA, CDR2 YSYEKL. The CDR3 runs 19 residues. The DNA of the CDR3 is TGCGCCAGCAGCCAAGATCCCCCATCGGGGACAGGGGGCAGAGAGACCCAGTACTTC. Translated: CASSQDPPSGTGGRETQYF.

A few counts support this clone. The CDR3 loop is CASSLRGNNEQFF. For the CDR3, the DNA is TGCGCCAGCAGCCTCCGCGGAAACAATGAGCAGTTCTTC. V gene TRBV4-1 combines with J gene TRBJ2-1; D is ambiguous. Germline V gives CDR1 MGHRA, CDR2 YSYEKL. Trimming shortened V by 4 bases and J by 5 bases, and 9 bases separated the two germline ends. The CDR3 consists of 13 residues.

CDR3 amino acids: CASDSVIRTSEDTDTQYF. The DNA of the CDR3 is TGTGCCAGCGACTCAGTAATTCGGACTAGCGAAGATACAGATACGCAGTATTTT. V is TRBV7-9 and J is TRBJ2-3; TRBD2 agrees at 9 bases. The CDR3 loop spans 18 amino acids. Trimming at V came to 8 bases and at J to 3 bases, leaving 18 bases not matched to a gene. Per the germline V gene, CDR1 is SEHNR and CDR2 is FQNEAQ (reference sequence). Full variable domain (missing parts from reference TRBV7-9 and TRBJ2-3): DTGVSQNPRHKITKRGQNVTFRCDPISEHNRLYWYRQTLGQGPEFLTYFQNEAQLEKSRLLSDRFSAERPKGSFSTLEIQRTEQGDSAMYLCASDSVIRTSEDTDTQYFGPGTRLTVL.

V gene TRBV4-1 combines with J gene TRBJ1-4; D may be TRBD1 (6 bases). The V end was cut by 4 bases, the J end by 7 bases, with 19 bases between. Germline-derived CDR1 and CDR2 are MGHRA and YSYEKL. The CDR3 length is 16 residues. The chain's CDR3 is CASSLTFNRVGEKLFF. The CDR3 nucleotides read TGCGCCAGCAGCCTTACCTTTAACAGGGTGGGTGAAAAACTGTTTTTT.

The chain uses TRBV30 and TRBJ2-5; 13 positions agree with TRBD2. Germline CDR1 is GTSNPN and CDR2 is SVGIG (reference sequence). J was trimmed by 5 bases and V by 0 bases; bases with no gene match: 6. This CDR3 comprises 16 residues. This chain's CDR3 is CAWSVLAGGTRETQYF. In DNA, the CDR3 is TGTGCCTGGAGTGTACTAGCGGGAGGGACACGGGAGACCCAGTACTTC.

This chain connects TRBV6-5 to TRBJ2-1; no definite D call. CDR3 length: 14 amino acids. V was cut by 0 bases and J by 5 bases, with 8 bases left in between. Germline CDR1 is MNHEY and CDR2 is SVGAGI. The CDR3 sequence: CASSYSAANNEQFF. In nucleotides, the CDR3 is TGTGCCAGCAGTTACTCAGCCGCTAACAATGAGCAGTTCTTC.